The 28 T cell receptor beta chains presented below share a single source sample, sequenced in a study of blood T cells in healthy people across ages. Next came a second PCR, run for 7 to 11 cycles, which used a sample-barcoded 5' primer along with a J-beta primer mix. MiXCR, applied by TCRdb to the 5' RACE reads, yields one record per CDR3 protein. Altogether about 1.6 million distinct CDR3 sequences are present, about 32% being singletons, with the ten largest covering about 11%. Source material: blood. These receptors all come from a woman aged 25 to 39 in good health.

This clonotype was recorded only once. A read error is possible here, since a much larger clone lies one base away. The J gene is TRBJ2-7, the V gene TRBV27; D ambiguous. Germline V lookup: CDR1 MNHEY, CDR2 SMNVEV (reference sequence). CDR3 size: 14 residues. The CDR3 region has the DNA TGTGCCAACAGTTTATCGAAAACTCCCTACGAGCAGTACTTC. It encodes CANSLSKTPYEQYF.

This clonotype came up once. V is TRBV7-9 and J is TRBJ2-5; 9 nucleotides match TRBD2. The J call may be in error: the DNA end matches TRBJ2-7 better. The germline CDR1 and CDR2 sequences are SEHNR and FQNEAQ (reference sequence). There are 14 residues in the CDR3. This CDR3 reads CASSWSGRSYEQYF. CDR3 in DNA: TGTGCCAGCAGCTGGAGCGGGAGGTCCTACGAGCAGTACTTC.

This clonotype was counted only a few times. A much larger clone sits a single nucleotide away, making a read error possible. V usage is TRBV6-6 and J usage is TRBJ1-1; D is ambiguous. The germline CDR1 and CDR2 sequences are MNHNY and SVGAGI (reference sequence). The CDR3 is 14 residues long. CDR3 amino acids: CAGREKGLNTEAFF. The CDR3, as DNA: TGTGCCGGCAGAGAGAAGGGTCTGAACACTGAAGCTTTCTTT.

This clonotype occurred once. The rearrangement joins TRBV20-1 to TRBJ2-7; 8 positions match TRBD2. The ends lost 6 bases at V and 0 bases at J; junction bases unmatched: 10. The CDR3 spans 15 residues. The germline gives CDR1 DFQATT, CDR2 SNEGSKA (reference sequence). The CDR3 is CSARFVRGDSYEQYF. CDR3 in DNA: TGCAGTGCGAGATTTGTGCGGGGGGACTCCTACGAGCAGTACTTC.

This clonotype has a handful of counts. The V gene is TRBV10-3, the J gene TRBJ2-7; D perhaps matches TRBD1 (7 bases). V was cut by 6 bases and J by 10 bases, with 22 bases left in between. CDR1 and CDR2 from the germline V gene are ENHRY and SYGVKD. The CDR3 spans 14 residues. CDR3 nucleotide sequence: TGTGCCATCAGGGAGGGGGCTGGGATGGAGGCCCAGTACTTC. It is translated as CAIREGAGMEAQYF.

This clonotype was observed a handful of times. The chain uses TRBV27 and TRBJ2-2; no definite D call. The CDR3 contains 12 residues. Per the germline V gene, CDR1 is MNHEY and CDR2 is SMNVEV (reference sequence). Trimming cost V 7 bases and J 3 bases, with 6 bases left between them. CDR3 residues: CASNGDTGELFF. DNA of the CDR3: TGTGCCAGCAATGGGGACACCGGGGAGCTGTTTTTT.

This clonotype was counted a single time. V gene TRBV7-2 combines with J gene TRBJ2-6, with D perhaps TRBD2 (7 bases). Trimming took 5 bases from V and 0 from J, leaving 17 bases between them. Germline V gene sequence: CDR1 SGHTA, CDR2 FQGNSA. This CDR3 contains 18 residues. In DNA form, the CDR3 reads TGTGCCAGCAGCCAAGATGGGGGGGCGACCTCTGGGGCCAACGTCCTGACTTTC. As protein: CASSQDGGATSGANVLTF.

This clonotype was recorded at least ten times. The CDR3 protein is CSVATGTENYGYTF. CDR3 DNA sequence: TGCAGCGTTGCTACCGGGACGGAGAACTATGGCTACACCTTC. V gene TRBV29-1 combines with J gene TRBJ1-2; the D gene is possibly TRBD1 (5 bases). Trimming took 4 bases from V and 2 from J, leaving 14 bases between them. This CDR3 is built from 14 residues. Germline V gene sequence: CDR1 SQVTM, CDR2 ANQGSEA.

Of note for this clonotype: The germline gene is not matched at one end of the junction; a read error may be the cause. The rearrangement links TRBV4-2 to TRBJ1-2; D unclear. The length of the CDR3 is 14 residues. In germline, CDR1 is LGHNA, CDR2 YNFKEQ. The CDR3 protein is CAGSPTRSGYGYTF. DNA of the CDR3: TGTGCCGGCAGCCCTACGAGGAGTGGCTATGGCTACACCTTC.

This clonotype appeared a single time. Possible read error: a much larger clone is one base away. The V call is TRBV4-1, the J call TRBJ2-5; TRBD2 agrees at 9 bases. The J call may be in error: the DNA end matches TRBJ2-7 better. The CDR3 length is 14 residues. From germline, CDR1 is MGHRA and CDR2 YSYEKL. This chain's CDR3 is CASSRTSVGYEQYF. CDR3 DNA sequence: TGCGCCAGCAGCCGGACTAGCGTGGGCTACGAGCAGTACTTC.

This clonotype has a single count. V usage is TRBV4-1 and J usage is TRBJ1-6; D is possibly TRBD1 (5 bases). Per the germline V gene, CDR1 is MGHRA and CDR2 is YSYEKL. Trimming took 0 bases from V and 5 from J, leaving 11 bases between them. The CDR3 covers 16 residues. CDR3 coding DNA: TGCGCCAGCAGCCAAGATTTGGGGGGGAATAATTCACCCCTCCACTTT. It is translated as CASSQDLGGNNSPLHF.

The table lists this clonotype with a few counts. V gene TRBV5-5 combines with J gene TRBJ1-5; TRBD1 might be the D (5 bases). Per germline, CDR1 SGHKS and CDR2 YYEKEE (reference sequence). The CDR3 contains 15 residues. The ends were cut back, 5 bases at V and 2 bases at J, with 14 bases in the middle. For the CDR3, the DNA is TGTGCCAGCAGTCTTGAGGGGTTAGGCAATCAGCCCCAGCATTTT. Protein sequence: CASSLEGLGNQPQHF.

This chain joins TRBV10-3 and TRBJ2-3, with 10 bases fitting TRBD2. This CDR3 has 15 residues. Germline V lookup: CDR1 ENHRY, CDR2 SYGVKD. Trimming removed 8 bases from V and 8 bases from J; junction bases left unmatched: 13. CDR3 nucleotides: TGTGCCATCCGTGCTACTAGCGGGATTAGAGGTACGCAGTATTTT. This sequence encodes CAIRATSGIRGTQYF.

As for this clonotype: An end of the junction does not agree with germline; a read error may underlie this. The chain uses TRBV20-1 and TRBJ2-1, with 8 bases identical to TRBD2. This CDR3 has 15 amino acids. The germline V gene encodes CDR1 DFQATT and CDR2 SNEGSKA (reference sequence). The CDR3 loop is CSAIRGTSGLRELFF. For the CDR3, the DNA is TGCAGTGCGATTCGTGGTACTAGCGGTCTACGTGAGCTGTTCTTC.

The DNA for the CDR3 is TGTGCCATCAGTACCGGGACAGGGGCCTACGAGCAGTACTTC. It encodes CAISTGTGAYEQYF. This rearrangement joins TRBV10-3 to TRBJ2-7; 10 bases agree with TRBD1. The CDR3 has 14 residues. In germline, CDR1 is ENHRY, CDR2 SYGVKD. V lost 5 bases to trimming and J lost 2 bases; unmatched junction nucleotides: 3.

The J gene is TRBJ2-1, the V gene TRBV5-5; D is undetermined. The V gene lost 4 bases and the J gene lost 0 bases, with 11 bases spanning the gap. CDR3 length equals 15 residues. In germline, CDR1 is SGHKS, CDR2 YYEKEE (reference sequence). The CDR3 reads CASSEQAISYNEQFF. CDR3 coding DNA: TGTGCCAGCAGCGAGCAGGCTATCTCCTACAATGAGCAGTTCTTC.

Comment on this clonotype: Mismatch with germline at one junction end may stem from a read error. V is TRBV3-1 and J is TRBJ2-7, with TRBD2 as a possible D gene (6 bases). Looked up from germline, CDR1 is LGHDT and CDR2 is YNNKEL (reference sequence). The CDR3 is 17 residues long. The CDR3, as DNA: TGTGCCAGCAGCCAAGACCGGTCCGGGAGATTAGGGTACGACCAGTACTTC. Translating gives CASSQDRSGRLGYDQYF.

In this sample, this clonotype turned up a few times. CDR3: CAWSDRTGDTGELFF. DNA of the CDR3: TGTGCCTGGAGTGACCGGACAGGGGACACCGGGGAGCTGTTTTTT. The rearrangement uses TRBV30 and TRBJ2-2; 9 bases fit TRBD1. The CDR3 length is 15 residues. CDR1 and CDR2 (germline): GTSNPN, SVGIG (reference sequence). V lost 1 base, J lost 3 bases, and 3 bases stayed unmatched.

The V and J genes are TRBV7-2 and TRBJ2-1; TRBD1 matches 9 bases. Germline loops: CDR1 SGHTA, CDR2 FQGNSA. Losses at the gene ends were 5 bases for V and 7 bases for J; bases not matched to a gene: 9. This CDR3 has 15 amino acids. The CDR3 DNA follows: TGTGCCAGCAGCCCGCCGGGACAGGGAAAAAATGAGCAGTTCTTC. It yields the protein CASSPPGQGKNEQFF.

This rearrangement joins TRBV29-1 to TRBJ2-1; 9 bases fit TRBD2. CDR3 length: 16 residues. Germline CDR1 and CDR2: SQVTM and ANQGSEA. After removal of 5 bases from V and 4 bases from J, the junction contained 12 bases not matched to a gene. The CDR3 spells CSVRTGGGARYNEQFF. The DNA for the CDR3 is TGCAGCGTTCGGACTGGCGGGGGGGCCAGGTACAATGAGCAGTTCTTC.

This chain links TRBV6-1 with TRBJ2-5; 9 nucleotides agree with TRBD2. V dropped 7 bases and J dropped 5; count of bases not matched to a gene: 8. Looked up from germline, CDR1 is MNHNS and CDR2 is SASEGT. This CDR3 is 14 amino acids long. As DNA, the CDR3 is TGTGCCAGCATCCGGACTAGCGTCCGGGAGACCCAGTACTTC. Its translation is CASIRTSVRETQYF.

CDR3: CASSLAFSQREAFF. The DNA of the CDR3 is TGTGCCAGCAGCTTAGCATTCTCCCAGCGGGAAGCTTTCTTT. The chain combines TRBV7-2 with TRBJ1-1; D not certain. V was pared by 0 bases and J by 8 bases, with 13 bases between. The CDR3 spans 14 residues. Germline loops: CDR1 SGHTA, CDR2 FQGNSA. Combining the CDR3 with reference TRBV7-2 and TRBJ1-1 gives the whole variable domain GAGVSQSPSNKVTEKGKDVELRCDPISGHTALYWYRQSLGQGLEFLIYFQGNSAPDKSGLPSDRFSAERTGGSVSTLTIQRTQQEDSAVYLCASSLAFSQREAFFGQGTRLTVV.

This clonotype has only a few counts. At one boundary the junction diverges from the germline segment, which might be a read error. The J gene is TRBJ2-1, the V gene TRBV10-3, with unresolved D. The CDR3 has 15 residues. The germline CDR1 and CDR2 sequences are ENHRY and SYGVKD. The CDR3 loop is CAIGESGEAHNEQFF. The CDR3 coding sequence is TGTGCCATCGGTGAATCTGGCGAGGCCCACAATGAGCAGTTCTTC.

This clonotype was detected only a few times. The chain joins TRBV5-1 to TRBJ2-3, with TRBD2 matching over 9 bases. CDR3 length: 16 amino acids. Trimming at V came to 3 bases and at J to 4 bases, leaving 9 bases not matched to a gene. In germline, CDR1 is SGHRS, CDR2 YFSETQ. The CDR3 DNA is TGCGCCAGCAGCTCCGGGACTAGCAAGGTGTCAGATACGCAGTATTTT. Translation: CASSSGTSKVSDTQYF.

The chain combines TRBV9 with TRBJ2-7; TRBD1 matches 8 bases. Germline CDR1 and CDR2: SGDLS and YYNGEE. The CDR3 is made up of 15 amino acids. V dropped 3 bases and J dropped 1; count of bases not matched to a gene: 6. DNA of the CDR3: TGTGCCAGCAGCGGAGAGGACAGGGCGTCCTACGAGCAGTACTTC. This translates into CASSGEDRASYEQYF.

This clonotype was observed once. This chain connects TRBV12-3 or TRBV12-4 to TRBJ1-2; no definite D call. Deletions cut 3 bases from V and 1 base from J, with 12 bases between. This CDR3 is 15 amino acids long. The CDR3 DNA sequence: TGTGCCAGCAGTTTTAGTTCAGGCCATAACTATGGCTACACCTTC. Amino acids: CASSFSSGHNYGYTF.

This clonotype was observed at least ten times. V usage is TRBV7-2 and J usage is TRBJ2-1; no clear D gene. Germline V gene lookup returns CDR1 SGHTA and CDR2 FQGNSA. CDR3 length: 14 amino acids. Trimming took off 1 base at V and 7 bases at J, with 11 bases between the two ends. For the CDR3, the DNA is TGTGCCAGCAGCTTAGATCCTCTAGTAAATGAGCAGTTCTTC. It translates to CASSLDPLVNEQFF. The whole variable domain, remainder taken from reference TRBV7-2 and TRBJ2-1, is GAGVSQSPSNKVTEKGKDVELRCDPISGHTALYWYRQSLGQGLEFLIYFQGNSAPDKSGLPSDRFSAERTGGSVSTLTIQRTQQEDSAVYLCASSLDPLVNEQFFGPGTRLTVL.

This clonotype occurred many times. The chain carries TRBV4-1 and TRBJ2-7; D is possibly TRBD2 (6 bases). Trimming removed 0 bases from V and 11 bases from J, with 14 bases in between. Per germline, CDR1 MGHRA and CDR2 YSYEKL. This CDR3 is built from 13 residues. For the CDR3, the DNA is TGCGCCAGCAGCCAAGATGGCGGGGTCTTGGAGTACTTC. It is translated as CASSQDGGVLEYF.